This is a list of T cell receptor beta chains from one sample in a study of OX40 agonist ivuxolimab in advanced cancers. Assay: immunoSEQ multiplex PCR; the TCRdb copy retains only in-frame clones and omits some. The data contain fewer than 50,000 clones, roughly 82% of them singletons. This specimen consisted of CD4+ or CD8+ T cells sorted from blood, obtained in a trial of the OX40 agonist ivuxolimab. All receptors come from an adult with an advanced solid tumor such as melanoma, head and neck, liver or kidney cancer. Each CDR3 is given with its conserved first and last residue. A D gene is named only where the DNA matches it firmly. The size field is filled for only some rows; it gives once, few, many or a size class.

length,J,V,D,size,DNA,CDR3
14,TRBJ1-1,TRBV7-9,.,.,TGTGCCACCTACCCAGGAACAGCGGACACTGAAGCTTTCTTT,CATYPGTADTEAFF
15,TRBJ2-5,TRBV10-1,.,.,TGCGCCAGCAGTGAGTCGAGAGCCGGCGGGGAGACCCAGTACTTC,CASSESRAGGETQYF
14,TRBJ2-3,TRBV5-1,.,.,TGCGCCAGCAGCTTCCTATTGAGCACAGATACGCAGTATTTT,CASSFLLSTDTQYF
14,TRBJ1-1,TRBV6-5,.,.,TGTGCCAGCAGTTACGTAAGGGGGAACACTGAAGCTTTCTTT,CASSYVRGNTEAFF
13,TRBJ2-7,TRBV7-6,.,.,TGTGCCAGCAGCTTAGAGGGGATCTACGAGCAGTACTTC,CASSLEGIYEQYF
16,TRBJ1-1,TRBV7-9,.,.,TGTGCCAGCAGCCCGAGATCCTCGGGCAGAAACACTGAAGCTTTCTTT,CASSPRSSGRNTEAFF
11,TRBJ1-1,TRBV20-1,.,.,TGCAGTGGGGAAAACAGGGATGAAGCTTTCTTT,CSGENRDEAFF
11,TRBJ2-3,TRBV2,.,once,TGTGCCAGCAATCCTCCAGATACGCAGTATTTT,CASNPPDTQYF
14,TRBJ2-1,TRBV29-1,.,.,TGCAGCTCAGGGTCCGCAGGCTCCTACAATGAGCAGTTCTTC,CSSGSAGSYNEQFF
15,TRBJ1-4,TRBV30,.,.,TGTGCCTGGGGGGCGGGGGGCGGAGGGAATGAAAAACTGTTTTTT,CAWGAGGGGNEKLFF
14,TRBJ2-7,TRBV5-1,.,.,TGCGCCAGCAGCTTGGATCCAGCTTCCTACGAGCAGTACTTC,CASSLDPASYEQYF
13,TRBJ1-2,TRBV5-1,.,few,TGCGCCAGCAGCTTGGCCAGGGGTGATGGCTACACCTTC,CASSLARGDGYTF
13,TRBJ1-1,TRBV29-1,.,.,TGCAGCGGGCGACAGAATATGAACACTGAAGCTTTCTTT,CSGRQNMNTEAFF